The T cell receptor beta chain described here comes from a study of blood T cell repertoires in COVID-19. Study background: The study drew acute and convalescent COVID-19 samples from the United States, Italy and Spain. T cells, B-cell-depleted T cells, or PBMCs provided the cDNA or gDNA that served as material.

Under the authors' procedure: It was from reference gene primer amplification that nucleated cell counts were estimated. Here immunoSEQ multiplex PCR was the method, and the copy in TCRdb shows in-frame clones only, minus some. V, J and clone size are those of that table, while D and trimming were read from the DNA. Here the sample spans about 210,000 clones, around 87% being singletons. Sequencing input: peripheral blood. This receptor was obtained from a man between 60 and 75 years old with acute or convalescent COVID-19.

This chain's CDR3 is CASSGPQETQYF. CDR3 nucleotides: TGTGCCAGCTCAGGCCCTCAAGAGACCCAGTACTTC. The genes are TRBV18 and TRBJ2-5; D uncertain. This CDR3 spans 12 amino acids. Trimming cost V 5 bases and J 2 bases, with 6 bases left between them. The germline V gene has CDR1 KGHSH and CDR2 LQKENI.